A selection of T cell receptor beta chains follows, all from one sample in a study of beta chain features in type 1 diabetes. The protocol was immunoSEQ multiplex PCR, while the TCRdb copy is restricted to in-frame clones and leaves out a portion. The sample records about 650,000 clones, around 11% being singletons. The sample was naive CD4+ T cells from blood. The receptors come from a man aged 25-45 years with type 1 diabetes. CDR3s include the opening cysteine and the closing phenylalanine or tryptophan. The D gene is left open where the match is weak. Size values are once, few and many counts, or a class for expanded clones, and some rows have none.

V gene	D gene	J gene	clone size	CDR3 protein	CDR3 DNA
TRBV18	NA	TRBJ2-7	few	CASSLSGEQYF	TGTGCCAGCTCACTGTCGGGGGAGCAGTACTTC
TRBV2	NA	TRBJ2-7	NA	CASSDPIRSSYEQYF	TGTGCCAGCAGTGATCCTATTAGGAGCTCCTACGAGCAGTACTTC
TRBV6-1	NA	TRBJ2-3	few	CASTETQVPDTQYF	TGTGCCAGCACGGAGACACAAGTCCCAGATACGCAGTATTTT
TRBV5-6	NA	TRBJ1-6	few	CASSIGTPRLHF	TGTGCCAGCAGCATCGGGACACCCCGCCTCCACTTT
TRBV13	NA	TRBJ2-2	few	CASSLVASTGELFF	TGTGCCAGCAGCTTAGTGGCTAGCACCGGGGAGCTGTTTTTT
TRBV29-1	NA	TRBJ2-7	NA	CSVGPGTKAEQYF	TGCAGCGTTGGCCCCGGGACGAAGGCCGAGCAGTACTTC
TRBV11-3	NA	TRBJ2-1	few	CASSLGGTMNEQFF	TGTGCCAGCAGCTTAGGGGGGACAATGAATGAGCAGTTCTTC
TRBV7-9	NA	TRBJ2-7	NA	CASSLGQRLYEQYF	TGTGCCAGCAGCTTAGGGCAGAGACTTTACGAGCAGTACTTC
TRBV5-4	NA	TRBJ2-1	few	CASSLVGGSYNEQFF	TGTGCCAGCAGCTTGGTCGGCGGTTCCTACAATGAGCAGTTCTTC
TRBV7-2	TRBD1	TRBJ2-7	NA	CASSRQGHEQYF	TGTGCCAGCAGCAGACAGGGGCACGAGCAGTACTTC
TRBV28	TRBD1	TRBJ1-2	NA	CASSQTGPQGYTF	TGTGCCAGCAGCCAGACAGGGCCCCAGGGCTACACCTTC
TRBV29-1	TRBD1	TRBJ2-2	NA	CSAETGVNTGELFF	TGCAGCGCCGAGACAGGGGTCAACACCGGGGAGCTGTTTTTT
TRBV4-3	TRBD2	TRBJ2-3	NA	CASSQGASGGIGADTQYF	TGCGCCAGCAGCCAAGGGGCTAGCGGGGGGATTGGAGCAGATACGCAGTATTTT
TRBV7-9	TRBD1	TRBJ2-3	few	CASSSGQGSTDTQYF	TGTGCCAGCAGCTCGGGACAGGGTAGCACAGATACGCAGTATTTT
TRBV14	TRBD1	TRBJ2-7	NA	CASSQGGGQVTYEQYF	TGTGCCAGCAGCCAAGGTGGCGGACAGGTGACCTACGAGCAGTACTTC
TRBV9	TRBD2	TRBJ2-1	few	CASSVSGGAINEQFF	TGTGCCAGCAGCGTTAGCGGGGGGGCGATAAATGAGCAGTTCTTC
TRBV27	NA	TRBJ2-2	NA	CASSLGRWNTGELFF	TGTGCCAGCAGTTTGGGGCGCTGGAACACCGGGGAGCTGTTTTTT
TRBV2	TRBD1	TRBJ1-2	NA	CASSFSGTGDGYTF	TGTGCCAGCAGCTTCTCCGGGACAGGAGACGGCTACACCTTC
TRBV7-9	TRBD1	TRBJ1-1	NA	CASFDREPRVGAEAFF	TGTGCCAGCTTCGACAGGGAACCTCGAGTTGGGGCTGAAGCTTTCTTT
TRBV29-1	TRBD2	TRBJ2-3	NA	CSVARIAGDGTDTQYF	TGCAGCGTCGCCCGAATAGCGGGGGACGGCACAGATACGCAGTATTTT
TRBV2	TRBD1	TRBJ1-6	NA	CATGETVYNSPLHF	TGTGCAACAGGGGAGACTGTCTATAATTCACCCCTCCACTTT
TRBV25-1	NA	TRBJ1-2	NA	CASSELGRGGYTF	TGTGCCAGCAGTGAATTGGGTAGGGGTGGCTACACCTTC
TRBV30	NA	TRBJ2-7	NA	CAWSRQSYEQYF	TGTGCCTGGAGCAGGCAGTCCTACGAGCAGTACTTC
TRBV7-2	NA	TRBJ2-1	NA	CASSLDGQRHNEQFF	TGTGCCAGCAGCTTAGATGGACAGAGACACAATGAGCAGTTCTTC
TRBV6-1	NA	TRBJ1-6	NA	CASNRGPYSPLHF	TGTGCCAGCAACCGGGGCCCATATTCACCCCTCCACTTT
TRBV2	NA	TRBJ2-1	NA	CASSENGEQFF	TGTGCCAGCAGTGAAAACGGAGAGCAGTTCTTC
TRBV29-1	NA	TRBJ1-5	NA	CSVPTGSGDQPQHF	TGCAGCGTCCCCACAGGGTCGGGGGATCAGCCCCAGCATTTT
TRBV29-1	NA	TRBJ1-1	NA	CSVEWRLVNTEAFF	TGCAGCGTTGAATGGCGGTTGGTGAACACTGAAGCTTTCTTT
TRBV7-9	NA	TRBJ1-3	NA	CASSPTPGNTIYF	TGTGCCAGCAGCCCTACCCCGGGAAACACCATATATTTT
TRBV10-3	NA	TRBJ1-5	NA	CAISEQGGNQPQHF	TGTGCCATCAGTGAGCAGGGAGGGAATCAGCCCCAGCATTTT
TRBV5-1	TRBD1	TRBJ1-1	few	CASSPETGWSTEAFF	TGCGCCAGCAGCCCGGAGACAGGGTGGAGCACTGAAGCTTTCTTT
TRBV9	NA	TRBJ2-3	NA	CASSVASGLTDTQYF	TGTGCCAGCAGCGTAGCTTCAGGGTTAACAGATACGCAGTATTTT
TRBV27	NA	TRBJ2-5	few	CASSLGPMNQETQYF	TGTGCCAGCAGTTTAGGCCCGATGAACCAAGAGACCCAGTACTTC
TRBV7-2	NA	TRBJ1-1	few	CASSPSTGNTEAFF	TGTGCCAGCAGCCCATCGACCGGGAACACTGAAGCTTTCTTT
TRBV30	NA	TRBJ2-5	NA	CAWSLGAETQYF	TGTGCCTGGAGCCTCGGGGCAGAGACCCAGTACTTC
TRBV10-1	TRBD1	TRBJ2-7	NA	CASSAGQAAYEQYF	TGCGCCAGCAGTGCCGGACAGGCGGCCTACGAGCAGTACTTC
TRBV7-2	TRBD1	TRBJ1-2	few	CASSPDRNYGYTF	TGTGCCAGCAGTCCGGACAGGAACTATGGCTACACCTTC
TRBV21-1	NA	TRBJ1-5	few	CASSKAAPGPQHF	TGTGCCAGCAGCAAAGCGGCCCCGGGGCCCCAGCATTTT
TRBV28	NA	TRBJ2-7	NA	CASSSPGADSYEQYF	TGTGCCAGCAGTTCCCCGGGGGCGGATTCCTACGAGCAGTACTTC
TRBV6-5	NA	TRBJ2-3	NA	CASSYSTGTDTQYF	TGTGCCAGCAGTTACTCGACGGGCACAGATACGCAGTATTTT
TRBV6-1	TRBD1	TRBJ1-1	few	CASSEVQGYTEAFF	TGTGCCAGCAGTGAAGTACAGGGGTACACTGAAGCTTTCTTT
TRBV7-9	NA	TRBJ2-5	few	CASSPPNGGKETQYF	TGTGCCAGCAGCCCCCCGAACGGGGGCAAAGAGACCCAGTACTTC
TRBV9	TRBD1	TRBJ2-3	NA	CASSSRTGKFVTDTQYF	TGTGCCAGCAGCTCCCGGACAGGGAAGTTTGTTACAGATACGCAGTATTTT
TRBV14	TRBD1	TRBJ2-7	few	CASSQLGTGGNEQYF	TGTGCCAGCAGCCAGCTGGGGACAGGGGGAAACGAGCAGTACTTC
TRBV6-6	NA	TRBJ1-1	few	CASMNTEAFF	TGTGCCAGCATGAACACTGAAGCTTTCTTT
TRBV6-6	NA	TRBJ2-7	NA	CASIYRSSYEQYF	TGTGCCAGCATTTACAGGAGCTCCTACGAGCAGTACTTC
TRBV30	NA	TRBJ1-5	NA	CAWSRESNQPQHF	TGTGCCTGGAGTCGGGAAAGCAATCAGCCCCAGCATTTT
TRBV9	NA	TRBJ1-4	few	CASSAGRVNEKLFF	TGTGCCAGCAGCGCGGGCAGGGTGAATGAAAAACTGTTTTTT
TRBV11-3	TRBD2	TRBJ2-1	few	CASSLESGSSYNEQFF	TGTGCCAGCAGCTTAGAGAGCGGGAGCTCCTACAATGAGCAGTTCTTC